The next 28 T cell receptor beta chains were all read from a single sample in a study of cytomegalovirus exposure and HLA in healthy donors. The PCR was carried out with 60 Vbeta primers and 13 Jbeta primers. Only in-frame clones appear in the TCRdb table, and some are missing; sequencing was by immunoSEQ multiplex PCR. Found here are 120,000 to 150,000 clones, around 83% of them singletons; the top ten hold 1% to 1.5%. Sequencing used PBMCs. These receptor sequences come from a male donor in good health and CMV-seropositive.

This sequence joins TRBV7-8 and TRBJ2-1, with a weak D call TRBD2 (5 bases). CDR1 and CDR2 (germline): SGHVS, FQNEAQ. Trimming took off 10 bases at V and 2 bases at J, with 15 bases between the two ends. The CDR3 totals 14 residues. The CDR3 DNA sequence: TGTGCCATCCGAGACGGGGAAGCCTACAATGAGCAGTTCTTC. It specifies CAIRDGEAYNEQFF.

The chain joins TRBV5-1 to TRBJ2-7; perhaps TRBD1 as D (6 bases). This CDR3 is 13 amino acids long. V was clipped by 2 bases and J by 3 bases, with 9 bases between them. Germline-derived CDR1 and CDR2 are SGHRS and YFSETQ. This CDR3 is CASSFTGNYEQYF. The DNA for the CDR3 is TGCGCCAGCAGCTTCACAGGGAACTACGAGCAGTACTTC.

This clone has a handful of counts. The genes are TRBV6-1 and TRBJ2-3, with D maybe TRBD2 (6 bases). The V and J ends lost 10 bases and 6 bases respectively, with 14 bases between them. CDR3 length: 12 residues. Germline CDR1 and CDR2: MNHNS and SASEGT. CDR3 bases: TGTGCCATCAACCCCGCGGGGGATACGCAGTATTTT. Its protein product is CAINPAGDTQYF.

The CDR3 DNA is TGTGCCAGCAGTTTATCGATTCAGGGTTGGACTGAAGCTTTCTTT. It yields the protein CASSLSIQGWTEAFF. The chain employs TRBV27 and TRBJ1-1, with D possibly TRBD1 on 5 matching bases. This CDR3 comprises 15 residues. V was pared by 0 bases and J by 5 bases, with 13 bases between. Germline CDR1 is MNHEY and CDR2 is SMNVEV (reference sequence).

This clone was found once. The chain employs TRBV5-4 and TRBJ1-2; possible D gene TRBD1, 5 bases. Germline V gene sequence: CDR1 SGHNT, CDR2 YYREEE (reference sequence). The CDR3 length is 15 residues. The V end was cut by 0 bases, the J end by 3 bases, with 12 bases between. The CDR3: CASSLAGGWDYGYTF. As DNA, the CDR3 is TGTGCCAGCAGCTTGGCGGGGGGGTGGGACTATGGCTACACCTTC.

V usage is TRBV6-1 and J usage is TRBJ1-1; D might be TRBD1 (6 bases). Germline V CDR1 and CDR2: MNHNS, SASEGT. CDR3 length: 14 amino acids. The germline V and J ends were trimmed by 5 bases and 3 bases, with 13 bases remaining between them. The CDR3 spells CASSLNQGHTEAFF. The CDR3 DNA reads TGTGCCAGCAGTCTCAACCAGGGGCACACTGAAGCTTTCTTT.

The chain has TRBV7-2 and TRBJ2-1, with 10 bases matching TRBD2. The CDR3 runs to 16 residues. V trimming: 2 bases; J trimming: 3 bases; junction bases outside the gene matches: 4. CDR1 and CDR2 from the germline V gene are SGHTA and FQGNSA. As DNA, the CDR3 is TGTGCCAGCAGCTTAAGCTCTAGCGGGAGCTACAATGAGCAGTTCTTC. It codes for CASSLSSSGSYNEQFF.

The chain uses TRBV7-3 and TRBJ2-5; the match to TRBD2 covers 9 bases. J lost 4 bases, V lost 1 base, and 7 bases had no gene match. Germline assignment: CDR1 SGHTA and CDR2 FQGTGA. The CDR3 extends over 16 amino acids. CDR3 in DNA: TGTGCCAGCAGCTTAATCGGCGGGAGGGCTCGAGAGACCCAGTACTTC. Residues: CASSLIGGRARETQYF.

The rearrangement links TRBV6-1 to TRBJ1-2; 7 bases fit TRBD1. The CDR3 has 15 amino acids. From germline, CDR1 is MNHNS and CDR2 SASEGT. The trim removed 5 bases at V and 5 bases at J, leaving 11 bases unmatched. The CDR3 region is CASSTQDRSSYGYTF. The CDR3 nucleotides are TGTGCCAGCAGTACTCAGGACAGGTCCTCTTATGGCTACACCTTC.

The rearrangement joins TRBV7-2 to TRBJ1-5, with a weak D call TRBD1 (5 bases). Trimming removed 3 bases from V and 9 bases from J, with 18 bases in between. CDR3 size: 15 residues. Germline assignment: CDR1 SGHTA and CDR2 FQGNSA. CDR3 nucleotides: TGTGCCAGCAGCTTTGGGGAGGGACTTTACTGGCCCCAGCATTTT. Translated, it gives CASSFGEGLYWPQHF.

The genes are TRBV19 and TRBJ2-7; 7 bases fit TRBD1. V shed 5 bases and J 0 bases; nucleotides not matched to a gene: 13. Looked up from germline, CDR1 is LNHDA and CDR2 is SQIVND (reference sequence). The CDR3 is 17 amino acids. DNA for the CDR3: TGTGCCAGTAGTGCCGGTCGAGGGGGCGACAGCTCCTACGAGCAGTACTTC. The encoded protein is CASSAGRGGDSSYEQYF.

In its sample, this clone was seen a few times. The chain combines TRBV7-3 with TRBJ2-2; 11 nucleotides agree with TRBD2. From germline, CDR1 is SGHTA and CDR2 FQGTGA. The CDR3 extends over 17 amino acids. J gave up 7 bases and V 6 bases, and 13 bases lay outside the gene matches. In DNA, the CDR3 is TGTGCCAGCAGTTTCCACAGCGGGACTAGCGGCGGCGGGGAGCTGTTTTTT. This gives the protein CASSFHSGTSGGGELFF.

This clone was seen just once. The V and J genes are TRBV11-2 and TRBJ2-2; 12 bases map to TRBD2. V was clipped by 3 bases and J by 4 bases; unmatched bases: 6. The germline V gene has CDR1 SGHAT and CDR2 FQNNGV. CDR3 length: 17 amino acids. The CDR3 bases are TGTGCCAGCAGCTTCCCTCTAGCGGGAGGGACCACCGGGGAGCTGTTTTTT. It specifies CASSFPLAGGTTGELFF.

The chain has TRBV10-3 and TRBJ2-3; D perhaps matches TRBD2 (5 bases). Germline CDR1 ENHRY, CDR2 SYGVKD. Trimming stripped 2 bases from V and 6 bases from J, with 18 bases between. This CDR3 has 16 amino acids. The CDR3 is CAISEPVNVREDTQYF. Here the CDR3 DNA reads TGTGCCATCAGTGAGCCGGTCAATGTGAGGGAGGATACGCAGTATTTT.

V usage is TRBV7-2 and J usage is TRBJ1-5; 9 bases fit TRBD1. CDR3 length: 16 amino acids. CDR1 SGHTA and CDR2 FQGNSA come from the germline V gene. With 5 bases clipped from V and 4 bases from J, the junction kept 9 bases outside the gene matches. DNA for the CDR3: TGTGCCAGCAGCGTAGACAGGGGGTTCGGGAATCAGCCCCAGCATTTT. Translated, it gives CASSVDRGFGNQPQHF. Supplemented by reference TRBV7-2 and TRBJ1-5, the full variable domain reads GAGVSQSPSNKVTEKGKDVELRCDPISGHTALYWYRQSLGQGLEFLIYFQGNSAPDKSGLPSDRFSAERTGGSVSTLTIQRTQQEDSAVYLCASSVDRGFGNQPQHFGDGTRLSIL.

This clone showed up just once. This chain links TRBV2 with TRBJ1-6; 12 bases align to TRBD1. The CDR3 totals 16 residues. V gave up 5 bases and J gave up 10 bases; unmatched junction bases: 9. CDR1 is SNHLY, CDR2 FYNNEI, per germline. The CDR3 DNA sequence: TGTGCCAGCAGTAGCAACCGGGACAGGGGGCAATCACCCCTCCACTTT. It translates to CASSSNRDRGQSPLHF. The full variable domain, in which reference TRBV2 and TRBJ1-6 provide the parts outside the CDR3, is EPEVTQTPSHQVTQMGQEVILRCVPISNHLYFYWYRQILGQKVEFLVSFYNNEISEKSEIFDDQFSVERPDGSNFTLKIRSTKLEDSAMYFCASSSNRDRGQSPLHFGNGTRLTVT.

The gene calls are TRBV7-9 and TRBJ2-7, with TRBD2 matching 7 bases. CDR3 length: 14 residues. Trimming cost V 6 bases and J 6 bases; bases outside gene matches: 11. Germline values: CDR1 SEHNR, CDR2 FQNEAQ (reference sequence). This CDR3 reads CASRGGAGDVEQYF. For the CDR3, the DNA is TGTGCCAGCAGGGGAGGGGCGGGAGACGTCGAGCAGTACTTC. Full variable domain (missing parts from reference TRBV7-9 and TRBJ2-7): DTGVSQNPRHKITKRGQNVTFRCDPISEHNRLYWYRQTLGQGPEFLTYFQNEAQLEKSRLLSDRFSAERPKGSFSTLEIQRTEQGDSAMYLCASRGGAGDVEQYFGPGTRLTVT.

V gene TRBV7-9 combines with J gene TRBJ2-1, with TRBD2 matching 10 bases. The germline V gene has CDR1 SEHNR and CDR2 FQNEAQ (reference sequence). V lost 6 bases to trimming and J lost 4 bases; unmatched junction nucleotides: 12. There are 17 residues in the CDR3. CDR3 protein: CASRWLAGALTYNEQFF. CDR3 nucleotides: TGTGCCAGCAGATGGCTAGCGGGGGCCCTAACTTACAATGAGCAGTTCTTC.

This clone was recorded only once. The gene calls are TRBV7-8 and TRBJ2-5; D possibly corresponds to TRBD2 (6 bases). CDR1 and CDR2 (germline): SGHVS, FQNEAQ. Deletions cut 4 bases from V and 0 bases from J, with 12 bases between. This CDR3 is 15 amino acids long. The DNA of the CDR3 is TGTGCCAGCAGCTCACGTGGGACTCACCAAGAGACCCAGTACTTC. This encodes CASSSRGTHQETQYF.

The chain uses TRBV28 and TRBJ2-2; 9 bases map to TRBD1. CDR3 length: 18 residues. Germline V lookup: CDR1 MDHEN, CDR2 SYDVKM. J lost 4 bases, V lost 6 bases, and 15 bases had no gene match. The CDR3 DNA is TGTGCCAGCAGCCCGGACAGGGGAAAGCCCCCTTCCACCGGGGAGCTGTTTTTT. This sequence encodes CASSPDRGKPPSTGELFF.

The chain carries TRBV15 and TRBJ1-5; the match to TRBD1 covers 7 bases. V was clipped by 2 bases and J by 0 bases; unmatched bases: 10. Germline lookup yields CDR1 LNHNV and CDR2 YYDKDF (reference sequence). CDR3 size: 18 residues. CDR3 nucleotide sequence: TGTGCCACCAGCAGACCCCTACAGGGGCGGGGTAGCAATCAGCCCCAGCATTTT. Its protein is CATSRPLQGRGSNQPQHF. The entire variable domain, with the rest obtained from reference TRBV15 and TRBJ1-5, is as follows: DAMVIQNPRYQVTQFGKPVTLSCSQTLNHNVMYWYQQKSSQAPKLLFHYYDKDFNNEADTPDNFQSRRPNTSFCFLDIRSPGLGDTAMYLCATSRPLQGRGSNQPQHFGDGTRLSIL.

The DNA of the CDR3 is TGTGCCAGCAGCCCCGGAGGGCGGGAGAAGCAGTTCTTC. Residues: CASSPGGREKQFF. The chain has TRBV7-9 and TRBJ2-1; 7 positions match TRBD2. Germline trimming cut 5 bases from V and 11 bases from J; bases unmatched to any gene: 9. The CDR3 sequence is 13 residues long. Looked up from germline, CDR1 is SEHNR and CDR2 is FQNEAQ (reference sequence).

V usage is TRBV2 and J usage is TRBJ1-5; D is undetermined. V lost 7 bases to trimming and J lost 0 bases, with 10 bases between them. The germline V gene encodes CDR1 SNHLY and CDR2 FYNNEI. This CDR3 comprises 14 residues. CDR3: CASIQRISNQPQHF. Written as DNA, the CDR3 is TGTGCCAGCATACAGCGGATTAGCAATCAGCCCCAGCATTTT.

This chain links TRBV7-6 with TRBJ2-1; 12 nucleotides match TRBD2. V shed 2 bases and J 10 bases; nucleotides not matched to a gene: 9. From germline, CDR1 is SGHVS and CDR2 FNYEAQ. The CDR3 has 16 residues. The CDR3 loop is CASSLMASGGAGEQFF. The CDR3 DNA is TGTGCCAGCAGCTTAATGGCTAGCGGGGGGGCGGGGGAGCAGTTCTTC.

This rearrangement joins TRBV2 to TRBJ2-7, with 7 positions matching TRBD1. CDR3 length equals 16 residues. Per germline, CDR1 SNHLY and CDR2 FYNNEI. V was clipped by 3 bases and J by 1 base; unmatched bases: 9. The CDR3 spells CASSDFGTVLSYEQYF. CDR3 coding DNA: TGTGCCAGCAGTGACTTTGGGACAGTACTATCCTACGAGCAGTACTTC.

As regards this clone: Other DNA sequences in the same sample also yield this CDR3. V usage is TRBV5-1 and J usage is TRBJ2-5; TRBD1 agrees at 11 bases. Germline V gene sequence: CDR1 SGHRS, CDR2 YFSETQ. V was clipped by 4 bases and J by 4 bases; unmatched bases: 3. The CDR3 consists of 14 residues. The CDR3 DNA is TGCGCCAGCAGCCCGGACAGGGGGCGAGAGACCCAGTACTTC. Translating it yields CASSPDRGRETQYF. Using reference TRBV5-1 and TRBJ2-5 for the parts outside the CDR3, the full variable domain is KAGVTQTPRYLIKTRGQQVTLSCSPISGHRSVSWYQQTPGQGLQFLFEYFSETQRNKGNFPGRFSGRQFSNSRSEMNVSTLELGDSALYLCASSPDRGRETQYFGPGTRLLVL.

V gene TRBV15 combines with J gene TRBJ2-5; 7 bases fit TRBD1. The V segment lost 0 bases and the J segment 4 bases; nucleotides outside the gene matches: 8. Germline CDR1 reads LNHNV; CDR2 reads YYDKDF (reference sequence). The CDR3 runs 16 residues. CDR3 DNA sequence: TGTGCCACCAGCAGAGATCTGGCCAGGGGGATAGAGACCCAGTACTTC. It specifies CATSRDLARGIETQYF.

This rearrangement joins TRBV10-2 to TRBJ1-1; 9 bases fit TRBD1. CDR3 size: 15 residues. The germline CDR1 and CDR2 sequences are WSHSY and SAAADI. The junction had 5 bases not matched to a gene; V was cut back by 2 bases and J by 4 bases. The CDR3 region is CASSEGLGQGTEAFF. The CDR3, as DNA: TGCGCCAGCAGTGAGGGCCTGGGACAGGGCACTGAAGCTTTCTTT.